These T cell receptor beta chains were read from a single sample in a study of cytomegalovirus exposure and HLA in healthy donors. The method was immunoSEQ multiplex PCR; TCRdb's version includes in-frame clones alone and lacks a portion of them. The sample has 150,000 to 200,000 clones; approximately 80% are singletons. The sequencing input was PBMCs. The receptors were gathered from a female donor in good health and CMV-seronegative. Each CDR3 is given with its conserved first and last residue. D genes are given only for firm matches. Rows may omit the clone size; those that give it use once, few, many or a size class.

TRBV19	-	TRBJ2-3	-	TGTGCCAGTAGTGACAGACACACAGATACGCAGTATTTT	CASSDRHTDTQYF
TRBV7-3	-	TRBJ2-7	-	TGTGCCAGCAGCCTTTCTGGCGGCAACCACGAGCAGTACTTC	CASSLSGGNHEQYF
TRBV27	few	TRBJ2-1	TRBD2	TGTGCCAGCAGTTTAACCCCGGGGGGGAGAGCCAATGAGCAGTTCTTC	CASSLTPGGRANEQFF
TRBV29-1	-	TRBJ1-3	-	TGCAGCGTTTCGTTCGGAAACACCATATATTTT	CSVSFGNTIYF
TRBV30	-	TRBJ2-2	-	TGTGCCTGGAGTGTACTGGGGGGTACCGGGGAGCTGTTTTTT	CAWSVLGGTGELFF
TRBV29-1	-	TRBJ2-5	TRBD1	TGCAGCGCGGGCTGGGACAGGGGAAGAGAGACCCAGTACTTC	CSAGWDRGRETQYF
TRBV6-6	-	TRBJ2-7	-	TGTGCCAGCAGTTCCGGAGGGTTCGGCGAGCAGTACTTC	CASSSGGFGEQYF
TRBV11-2	-	TRBJ1-1	-	TGTGCCAGCAGCCTTTCCGGGACAACAAACACTGAAGCTTTCTTT	CASSLSGTTNTEAFF
TRBV5-4	-	TRBJ2-7	TRBD2	TGTGCCAGCAGCTTGGGACTAGCGGGGGACGAGCAGTACTTC	CASSLGLAGDEQYF
TRBV30	-	TRBJ2-1	-	TGTGCCTGGAGGAGAGGGGGGGGGTACAATGAGCAGTTCTTC	CAWRRGGGYNEQFF
TRBV4-1	-	TRBJ2-7	TRBD1	TGCGCCAGCAGCCTCTACCCGAGGGACAGTGACCCATACGAGCAGTACTTC	CASSLYPRDSDPYEQYF
TRBV5-4	once	TRBJ2-7	TRBD2	TGTGCCAGCAGCCTTCTTGGAGCGGGAGGTTTGGACGAGCAGTACTTC	CASSLLGAGGLDEQYF